These T cell receptor beta chains were read from a single sample in a study of T cell responses to AZD1222 COVID-19 vaccine. The repertoire was sequenced with immunoSEQ multiplex PCR; TCRdb's copy has only in-frame clones and lacks some. Seen here are 90,000 or so clones, 70% to 90% observed once, and the top ten hold under 9%. The sample in question was peripheral blood, obtained on day 0 of AZD1222 vaccination. These receptors all come from an adult in good health. CDR3s include the opening cysteine and the closing phenylalanine or tryptophan. The D gene is left open where the match is weak. Size values are once, few and many counts, or a class for expanded clones, and some rows have none.

>-|TRBV30|-|TRBJ2-3
CAWRTGVGTQYF
TGTGCCTGGAGGACTGGGGTTGGTACGCAGTATTTT
>-|TRBV9|-|TRBJ1-1
CASSVEGEMNTEAFF
TGTGCCAGCAGCGTAGAGGGGGAAATGAACACTGAAGCTTTCTTT
>-|TRBV6-1|-|TRBJ1-6
CASSATRGRGWSPLHF
TGTGCCAGCAGTGCCACCCGAGGGCGGGGGTGGTCACCCCTCCACTTT
>-|TRBV19|-|TRBJ1-1
CASSIDRVATFF
TGTGCCAGTAGTATAGATCGGGTTGCAACTTTCTTT
>-|TRBV27|-|TRBJ1-2
CASRHQGNDYGYTF
TGTGCCAGCAGGCACCAGGGAAATGACTATGGCTACACCTTC
>-|TRBV5-1|TRBD1|TRBJ1-1
CASSLVSGGTGTEAFF
TGCGCCAGCAGCTTGGTTTCAGGGGGTACGGGCACTGAAGCTTTCTTT
>-|TRBV19|-|TRBJ1-2
CASMGNGYTF
TGTGCCAGTATGGGGAATGGCTACACCTTC
>-|TRBV6-1|TRBD2|TRBJ2-1
CASSETSGFF
TGTGCCAGCAGTGAAACTAGCGGGTTCTTC
>-|TRBV18|-|TRBJ2-6
CASSPSGGSGANVLTF
TGTGCCAGCTCACCGTCCGGGGGCTCTGGGGCCAACGTCCTGACTTTC
>-|TRBV20-1|TRBD1|TRBJ1-1
CSASGTDRNTEAFF
TGCAGTGCTAGTGGGACAGACCGGAACACTGAAGCTTTCTTT
>-|TRBV15|-|TRBJ2-5
CATSRDPAVWETQYF
TGTGCCACCAGCAGAGATCCCGCGGTCTGGGAGACCCAGTACTTC
>-|TRBV2|-|TRBJ1-2
CASRRDGTNYGYTF
TGTGCCAGCAGACGGGACGGGACTAACTATGGCTACACCTTC
>-|TRBV11-2|TRBD1|TRBJ2-5
CASSLDIQGFETQYF
TGTGCCAGCAGCTTAGATATACAGGGGTTCGAGACCCAGTACTTC
>few|TRBV11-1|-|TRBJ1-2
CASSLSRATNYGYTF
TGTGCCAGCAGCTTAAGTCGCGCAACCAACTATGGCTACACCTTC
>once|TRBV15|-|TRBJ1-5
CATSRSGGYQPQHF
TGTGCCACCAGCAGAAGTGGGGGGTATCAGCCCCAGCATTTT
>-|TRBV18|-|TRBJ1-2
CASSPQAVGKRYGYTF
TGTGCCAGCTCACCACAGGCGGTCGGGAAGAGGTATGGCTACACCTTC
>-|TRBV7-2|TRBD1|TRBJ1-2
CASSSHSTGGYYGYTF
TGTGCCAGCAGCTCTCACTCGACAGGGGGGTACTATGGCTACACCTTC
>-|TRBV4-2|TRBD1|TRBJ1-1
CASSQEGQGANTEAFF
TGTGCCAGCAGCCAAGAGGGACAGGGGGCGAACACTGAAGCTTTCTTT
>-|TRBV29-1|-|TRBJ1-2
CSAGEQQLGYTF
TGCAGCGCGGGAGAACAGCAACTCGGCTACACCTTC
>-|TRBV5-1|-|TRBJ2-1
CASSLASISYNEQFF
TGCGCCAGCAGCTTGGCTAGCATCTCCTACAATGAGCAGTTCTTC
>-|TRBV24-1|-|TRBJ2-7
CATSAPGLRESYEQYF
TGTGCCACCAGTGCCCCGGGACTTCGGGAATCCTACGAGCAGTACTTC
>-|TRBV7-9|-|TRBJ1-4
CASSLRQATNEKLFF
TGTGCCAGCAGCTTACGTCAAGCAACTAATGAAAAACTGTTTTTT
>medium-sized|TRBV4-2|-|TRBJ2-5
CASSLPGQMGTQYF
TGTGCCAGCAGCCTGCCGGGGCAAATGGGGACCCAGTACTTC
>-|TRBV3-1/TRBV3-2|-|TRBJ2-1
CASSQARGQTFF
TGTGCCAGCAGCCAAGCGCGAGGTCAGACGTTCTTC
>-|TRBV10-3|-|TRBJ2-4
CAISDRPSVKNIQYF
TGTGCCATCAGTGACAGGCCTTCCGTCAAAAACATTCAGTACTTC
>-|TRBV5-5|-|TRBJ2-4
CASSLYDPVPSVVTKNIQYF
TGTGCCAGCAGCTTGTACGACCCAGTCCCCTCTGTGGTGACCAAAAACATTCAGTACTTC